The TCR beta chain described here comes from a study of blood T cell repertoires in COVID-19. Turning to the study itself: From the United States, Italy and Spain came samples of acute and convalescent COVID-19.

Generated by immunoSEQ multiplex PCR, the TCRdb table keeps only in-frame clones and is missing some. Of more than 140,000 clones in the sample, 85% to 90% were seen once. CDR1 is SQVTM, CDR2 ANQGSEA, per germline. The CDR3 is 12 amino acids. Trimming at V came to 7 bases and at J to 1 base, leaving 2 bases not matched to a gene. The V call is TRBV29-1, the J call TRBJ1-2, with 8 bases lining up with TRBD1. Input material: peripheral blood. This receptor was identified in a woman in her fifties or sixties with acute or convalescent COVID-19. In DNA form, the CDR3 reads TGCAGCGCCGGACAGGGTAACTATGGCTACACCTTC. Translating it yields CSAGQGNYGYTF.